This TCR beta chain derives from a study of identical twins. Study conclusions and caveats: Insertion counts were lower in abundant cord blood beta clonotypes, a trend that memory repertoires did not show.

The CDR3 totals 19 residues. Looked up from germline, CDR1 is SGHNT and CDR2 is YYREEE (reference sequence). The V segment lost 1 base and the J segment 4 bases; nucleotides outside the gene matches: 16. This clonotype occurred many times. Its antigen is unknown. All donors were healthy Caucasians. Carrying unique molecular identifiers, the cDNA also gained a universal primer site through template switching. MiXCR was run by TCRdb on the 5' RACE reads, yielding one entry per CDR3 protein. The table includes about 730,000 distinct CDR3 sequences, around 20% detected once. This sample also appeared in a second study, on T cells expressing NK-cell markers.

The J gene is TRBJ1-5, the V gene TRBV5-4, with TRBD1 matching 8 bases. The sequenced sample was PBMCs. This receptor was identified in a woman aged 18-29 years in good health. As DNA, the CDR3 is TGTGCCAGCAGCTTGCCCGAAGGACAGGGCGCTATTAAAAATCAGCCCCAGCATTTT. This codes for CASSLPEGQGAIKNQPQHF.